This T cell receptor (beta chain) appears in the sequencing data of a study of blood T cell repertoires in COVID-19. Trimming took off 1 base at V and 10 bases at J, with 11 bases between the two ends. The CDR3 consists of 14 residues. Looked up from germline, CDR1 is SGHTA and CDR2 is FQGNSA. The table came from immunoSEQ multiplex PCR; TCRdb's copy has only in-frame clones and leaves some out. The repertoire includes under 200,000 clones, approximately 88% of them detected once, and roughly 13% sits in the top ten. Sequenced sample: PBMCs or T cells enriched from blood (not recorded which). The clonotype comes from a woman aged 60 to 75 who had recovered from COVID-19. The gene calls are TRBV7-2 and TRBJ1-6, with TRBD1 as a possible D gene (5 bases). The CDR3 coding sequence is TGTGCCAGCAGCTTAGGCAGGGTGAAGTCACCCCTCCACTTT. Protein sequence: CASSLGRVKSPLHF.